This T cell receptor (beta chain) was sequenced in a study of blood T cell repertoires in COVID-19. Germline V gene data show CDR1 as SGHAT and CDR2 as FQNNGV. Losses at the gene ends were 4 bases for V and 7 bases for J; bases not matched to a gene: 13. The CDR3 is 16 residues long. One Seattle source followed patients from active infection through their disease course. Per the study methods: Amplification of reference gene primers was used by the study to estimate nucleated cell counts. Sequencing was performed with immunoSEQ multiplex PCR; in TCRdb, only in-frame clones are kept and a portion is missing. The V and J calls and clone size are taken from that table; D and trimming were inferred from the DNA. There are approximately 200,000 clones in the sample; 94% occur only once, and about 0.8% lies in the top ten.

This TCR was recovered from a man aged 25-40 years with COVID-19, enrolled during active disease. Material: peripheral blood. The V and J genes are TRBV11-2 and TRBJ2-7; TRBD2 aligns across 10 bases. In DNA form, the CDR3 reads TGTGCCAGCAGCTATGCGTCGAGCGGGGGGGCCGAAGAGCAGTACTTC. Protein product: CASSYASSGGAEEQYF.